Listed below are T cell receptor beta chains from one sample, sequenced in a study of cytomegalovirus exposure and HLA in healthy donors. The table came from immunoSEQ multiplex PCR; TCRdb's copy has only in-frame clones and leaves some out. Here the sample table reports about 72,000 clones. Input material: PBMCs. The receptor source for this set is a man aged 35-49 years in good health and CMV-seronegative. Both conserved end residues are part of each CDR3. Each record gives: V gene, D gene, CDR3 length, J gene, CDR3 DNA, CDR3 protein. A D gene is named only where the DNA matches it firmly.

TRBV30	TRBD1	14	TRBJ1-5	TGTGCCTGGAGTGGGGACAGACCCAATCAGCCCCAGCATTTT	CAWSGDRPNQPQHF
TRBV10-2	TRBD2	14	TRBJ2-7	TGCGCCAGCATCCAGCGGGGGGGTGGTTACGAGCAGTACTTC	CASIQRGGGYEQYF
TRBV27	TRBD1	17	TRBJ2-7	TGTGCCAGCAGCCGGGTTAGTCCGGCCAGGGGGCCTTACGAGCAGTACTTC	CASSRVSPARGPYEQYF
TRBV6-1	.	16	TRBJ2-1	TGTGCCAGCAGTGACCCAGCGGGCTCAGGCGGGGATGAGCAGTTCTTC	CASSDPAGSGGDEQFF
TRBV5-6	.	12	TRBJ1-1	TGTGCCAGCAGCTTTAAAAACACTGAAGCTTTCTTT	CASSFKNTEAFF
TRBV28	.	12	TRBJ1-1	TGTGCCAGCGCTATGGAGGTCACTGAAGCTTTCTTT	CASAMEVTEAFF
TRBV9	TRBD1	13	TRBJ1-1	TGTGCCAGCAGCGGACAGGGGAACACTGAAGCTTTCTTT	CASSGQGNTEAFF
TRBV6-5	.	15	TRBJ1-2	TGTGCCAGCAGGTCTACAGAATTTGCTAACTATGGCTACACCTTC	CASRSTEFANYGYTF
TRBV28	.	12	TRBJ1-1	TGTGCCACCTGCACTTCGAACACTGAAGCTTTCTTT	CATCTSNTEAFF
TRBV18	.	15	TRBJ1-4	TGTGCCAGCTCACCCCCCGGACAGTATAATGAAAAACTGTTTTTT	CASSPPGQYNEKLFF
TRBV4-1	TRBD1	14	TRBJ2-7	TGCGCCAGCAGCTCCGCTACAGGGGTCTACGAGCAGTACTTC	CASSSATGVYEQYF
TRBV11-3	TRBD1	14	TRBJ1-1	TGTGCCAGCAGCTTTTCCGGGACAGGGGGCGAAGCTTTCTTT	CASSFSGTGGEAFF
TRBV5-1	.	15	TRBJ1-1	TGCGCCAGCAGCCCGGAAGACAGTTTTAACACTGAAGCTTTCTTT	CASSPEDSFNTEAFF
TRBV6-5	TRBD1	16	TRBJ1-3	TGTGCCAGCAGTTCGACAGGGCTCAGCTCTGGAAACACCATATATTTT	CASSSTGLSSGNTIYF
TRBV18	.	14	TRBJ2-6	TGTGCCAGCTCAGCCCGGGACAAATATAACGTCCTGACTTTC	CASSARDKYNVLTF
TRBV6-1	.	15	TRBJ1-1	TGTGCCAGCAGTGATCCCGCGGGGCAGCACACTGAAGCTTTCTTT	CASSDPAGQHTEAFF
TRBV5-6	.	15	TRBJ2-7	TGTGCCAGCAGCTTGACAAGGACAGTCTCCTACGAGCAGTACTTC	CASSLTRTVSYEQYF
TRBV2	TRBD1	15	TRBJ2-2	TGTGCCAGCAGGCCGACAGGGATCGTGCCCGGGGAGCTGTTTTTT	CASRPTGIVPGELFF
TRBV4-1	TRBD1	16	TRBJ2-1	TGCGCCAGCTCGAGACTACCGACAGGGGGTAATAGTGAGCAGTTCTTC	CASSRLPTGGNSEQFF
TRBV6-1	TRBD2	17	TRBJ2-2	TGTGCCAGCAGTGCTGGACTAGCGGGGGGGAGGGCCGGGGAGCTGTTTTTT	CASSAGLAGGRAGELFF
TRBV5-4	.	13	TRBJ1-4	TGTGCCAGCAGCTTCGGGCAGGGTGGGAAACTGTTTTTT	CASSFGQGGKLFF
TRBV15	.	13	TRBJ2-1	TGTGCCACCAGCGAGGGAGGACACAATGAGCAGTTCTTC	CATSEGGHNEQFF
TRBV30	TRBD1	13	TRBJ1-5	TGTGCCTGGAGCATCGACAGGGATCAGCCCCAGCATTTT	CAWSIDRDQPQHF
TRBV18	.	14	TRBJ1-5	TGTGCCAGCTCACTACAGGGTTGGAGTCAGCCCCAGCATTTT	CASSLQGWSQPQHF
TRBV25-1	TRBD2	16	TRBJ2-1	TGTGCCAGCAGCGCCGGCATCAGGCGGGGGAACAATGAGCAGTTCTTC	CASSAGIRRGNNEQFF
TRBV6-5	.	13	TRBJ2-2	TGTGCCAGCAGTTTAGGGGGTACCGGGGAGCTGTTTTTT	CASSLGGTGELFF
TRBV5-1	.	14	TRBJ1-3	TGCGCCAGCAGCTCGACAGACTCTGGAAACACCATATATTTT	CASSSTDSGNTIYF
TRBV2	TRBD1	16	TRBJ2-2	TGTGCCAGCAGTACCCCGGGACAGGGGGTAGGCGGGGAGCTGTTTTTT	CASSTPGQGVGGELFF
TRBV6-1	.	11	TRBJ2-7	TGTGCCAGCAGTCAGCAGGTAGAGCAGTACTTC	CASSQQVEQYF
TRBV14	.	12	TRBJ1-1	TGTGCCAGCAGCCCCGGGGGTGTGAGTGCTTTCTTT	CASSPGGVSAFF
TRBV5-1	TRBD2	13	TRBJ2-7	TGCGCCAGCAGCTTGGGGACTAGCCGCGAGCAGTACTTC	CASSLGTSREQYF
TRBV2	TRBD2	17	TRBJ2-2	TGTGCCAGCAGTGTTACTAGCGGGGGCCCGAACACCGGGGAGCTGTTTTTT	CASSVTSGGPNTGELFF
TRBV18	.	15	TRBJ1-1	TGTGCCAGCTCACCCCCGGGGTCCACTAACACTGAAGCTTTCTTT	CASSPPGSTNTEAFF
TRBV2	.	15	TRBJ2-6	TGTGCCAGCCGCAGGGGGGACTCTGGGGCCAACGTCCTGACTTTC	CASRRGDSGANVLTF
TRBV7-9	.	17	TRBJ2-6	TGTGCCAGCAGCATTAGCTCGGGTTCTGCTGGGGCCAACGTCCTGACTTTC	CASSISSGSAGANVLTF
TRBV11-1	.	14	TRBJ2-2	TGTGCCAGCAGCTTAGAGGGGATCAACGGGGAGCTGTTTTTT	CASSLEGINGELFF
TRBV6-5	.	15	TRBJ2-1	TGTGCCAGCAGTCACTACTCGGACAGCCACAATGAGCAGTTCTTC	CASSHYSDSHNEQFF
TRBV29-1	TRBD1	17	TRBJ1-2	TGCAGCGTTGAAGCCCTAGGACAGGGTGATTTAGCTTGGGGCTACACCTTC	CSVEALGQGDLAWGYTF
TRBV6-1	.	14	TRBJ1-5	TGTGCCAGCAAACAGGGTCAGGGCAATCAGCCCCAGCATTTT	CASKQGQGNQPQHF
TRBV19	TRBD1	15	TRBJ1-5	TGTGCCAGTAGTTCAACAGGGGTTAACGATCAGCCCCAGCATTTT	CASSSTGVNDQPQHF
TRBV5-1	TRBD1	17	TRBJ2-6	TGCGCCAGCAGCTGGCGACAGGGAAACGCTGGGGCCAACGTCCTGACTTTC	CASSWRQGNAGANVLTF
TRBV20-1	TRBD1	11	TRBJ2-5	TGCAGTGCGAACAGGGGGGAGACCCAGTACTTC	CSANRGETQYF
TRBV10-3	.	15	TRBJ2-7	TGTGCCATCAGTGAGTCACAGGGTCGAGTCTACGAGCAGTACTTC	CAISESQGRVYEQYF
TRBV5-8	TRBD1	14	TRBJ1-1	TGTGCCAGCAGCTACGGGACAGGGGGAACTGAAGCTTTCTTT	CASSYGTGGTEAFF
TRBV5-1	TRBD2	17	TRBJ2-1	TGCGCCAGCAGCCGCGTAGCGGGGGGGAGCTCCTACAATGAGCAGTTCTTC	CASSRVAGGSSYNEQFF
TRBV30	.	12	TRBJ2-7	TGTGCCTGGAGTGTACTAAGCTACGAGCAGTACTTC	CAWSVLSYEQYF
TRBV30	.	11	TRBJ1-1	TGTGCCTGGACGAGAGGTACTGAAGCTTTCTTT	CAWTRGTEAFF